The present entry profiles one TCR beta chain with its context. Other DNA sequences in the same sample also yield this CDR3. The table came from immunoSEQ multiplex PCR; TCRdb's copy has only in-frame clones and leaves some out. The sample lists roughly 50,000 clones, 88% seen once, with roughly 7.4% in the top ten. The data are from a study of blood T cell repertoires in COVID-19. The CDR3 has 14 amino acids. J gave up 1 base and V 4 bases, and 3 bases lay outside the gene matches. Germline loops: CDR1 SGHRS, CDR2 YFSETQ. The chain couples TRBV5-1 to TRBJ2-5, with 8 bases fitting TRBD1. The sequenced material came from peripheral blood. The receptor was isolated from a man aged 50-60 years with acute or convalescent COVID-19. CDR3 protein: CASSPDRAQETQYF. CDR3 bases: TGCGCCAGCAGCCCGGACAGGGCCCAAGAGACCCAGTACTTC.